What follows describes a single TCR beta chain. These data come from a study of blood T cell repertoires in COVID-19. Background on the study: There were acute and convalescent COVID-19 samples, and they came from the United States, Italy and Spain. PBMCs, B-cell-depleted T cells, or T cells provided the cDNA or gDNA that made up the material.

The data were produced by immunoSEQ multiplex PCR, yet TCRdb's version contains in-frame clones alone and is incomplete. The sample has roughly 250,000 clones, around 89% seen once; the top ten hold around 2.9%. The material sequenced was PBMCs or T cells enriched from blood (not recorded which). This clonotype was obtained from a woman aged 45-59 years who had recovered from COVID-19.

CDR3 coding DNA: TGTGCCAGCACCTTATCTAGCGGGCAATACAATGAGCAGTTCTTC. This translates into CASTLSSGQYNEQFF. This sequence joins TRBV28 and TRBJ2-1; TRBD2 matches at 8 bases. The CDR3 spans 15 residues. The V gene's germline CDR1 is MDHEN and CDR2 SYDVKM. Unmatched junction bases numbered 9, after V lost 7 bases and J lost 4 bases.